Listed here is a single T cell receptor (beta chain). In this sample, this clone turned up a few times. Its antigen is currently not known. Within one base of it there is no much larger clone, and no base qualities were kept. The data stem from a study of siplizumab effects on memory and regulatory T cells (dated by TCRdb to between 2018 and 2021). Background on the whole study: The study examined how the anti-CD2 antibody siplizumab affects alloreactive T-cell subsets in allogeneic mixed lymphocyte reactions built from human PBMCs. What the work shows at the level of the full study, not this receptor alone: About 80-96% of proliferating CD4+ or CD8+ clones could not be given a naive or memory phenotype. Because sequences at frequencies below about 10^-5 were poorly captured, only a minor fraction of alloreactive clones could be mapped back to unstimulated subsets. Among mappable alloreactive CD4+ clones, the Treg-derived fraction averaged approximately 69% with siplizumab versus 25% to 30% in control reactions. The suppressive function of proliferating Tregs from siplizumab cultures was not functionally confirmed. Siplizumab significantly reduced the cumulative frequency of alloreactive sequences traceable to unstimulated CD4+ memory T cells. Compared with memory T cells, unstimulated naive T cells appeared more diverse, and naive cells seemed to make a substantial contribution to the alloresponse.

Additional sequencing covered unstimulated subsets from a few donor pairs, namely CD8+ effector memory, CD4+ naive, CD8+ TEMRA, CD4+ memory and CD8+ naive. Sorted unstimulated T cells and proliferating T cells recovered from mixed lymphocyte reactions were subjected to TCRbeta CDR3 sequencing. Fresh whole blood from about ten HLA-typed healthy donors served as the source for isolating PBMCs. The method behind the library was the immunoSEQ multiplex PCR assay. Each sample had 80,000 to 100,000 TCR templates assayed by the deep sequencing platform. Genomic DNA extracted from sorted T cells was the material used for TCRbeta CDR3 sequencing. The paper's data handling went like this. The R programming language was used for clonal analysis of TCRbeta CDR3 data. Comparing unstimulated samples against CFSE-low samples taken after the reaction was how alloreactive CD4+ and CD8+ clones were defined. Alloreactive CD4+ clones were assigned to regulatory or non-regulatory origin by matching sequences to sorted unstimulated Treg and non-Treg repertoires. Sourced from immuneACCESS, this table was stored by TCRdb with only in-frame sequences that have V and J called. A share of the clones is absent; for the studies checked, an unresolved V gene accounts for under half, and the remainder has no known explanation. From that table come the V and J calls and clone size; the DNA was used to work out D and trimming. Across this sample there are some 100,000 clones, with more than 95% seen only once. In total, the top ten clones hold 0.031% of the sample.

The germline V gene specifies MDHEN as CDR1 and SYDVKM as CDR2. The CDR3 measures 15 amino acids from cysteine to phenylalanine. CDR3 DNA only is kept here, 45 bases in frame from base 1. Trimming costs V 7 bases and J 3 bases, and their ends lie 18 bases apart. The source is a human donor in good health. The source material was naive CD4+ T cells sorted from blood. In the paper's terms, the cell subset or site label means: unstimulated naive T cells. The rearrangement joined TRBV28 to TRBJ1-1, with the D gene call left open. For the CDR3, the sequence is CASIGGQPGYTEAFF. The nucleotide sequence is given as TGTGCCAGCATTGGAGGCCAACCAGGATACACTGAAGCTTTCTTT. Here the CDR3 is joined to the reference TRBV28 and TRBJ1-1 genes, and the full variable domain is: DVKVTQSSRYLVKRTGEKVFLECVQDMDHENMFWYRQDPGLGLRLIYFSYDVKMKEKGDIPEGYSVSREKKERFSLILESASTNQTSMYLCASIGGQPGYTEAFFGQGTRLTVV.